This entry is about one T cell receptor beta chain. This clone was seen only a few times. Its antigen remains unidentified. Base qualities are not at hand, and no much larger clone is one base apart. CDR1 and CDR2, per the germline V gene (reference sequence), are LNHDA and SQIVND. Germline trimming: 5 bases from V, 8 bases from J; junction bases outside gene matches: 11. The CDR3, from cysteine to phenylalanine, totals 14 residues. The sequence is cut down to CDR3 DNA, 42 bases in frame from base 1. The data derive from a study of radiation and T cells in renal cell carcinoma (dated by TCRdb to the early 2020s). About the study as a whole: Samples came from a clinical trial, in which primary renal cell carcinomas received 15 Gy stereotactic body radiation therapy followed by nephrectomy 4 weeks later. A total of around 50 samples underwent TCR beta sequencing, made up of roughly 26 tumors and about 27 peripheral blood samples. A total of 4,016,671 unique CDR3 nucleotide sequences, encoding 2.5 million to 3 million unique CDR3 amino acid sequences, were found across all 50 or so samples. Study-wide findings and limitations: Changes in the blood repertoire were not tracked past 4 weeks after treatment. Because pretreatment tumor biopsies were not available, the baseline intratumoral presence of clonotypes could not be determined. Top tumor clonotypes rose in blood from baseline to 2 weeks post-radiation, then contracted by 4 weeks, suggesting transient expansion of tumor-resident clones. With a single-armed trial design, the study had no way to address how radiation dose or scheduling affects the TCR repertoire.

TCR beta libraries were generated from genomic DNA with the immunoSEQ kit, following the manufacturer's recommendations. To prepare libraries, a first multiplex PCR with proprietary primers was run, followed by a second PCR that added unique barcodes, and a bead cleanup was done after each round. Each sample batch included a kit-provided positive control reaction and a negative control reaction. The final libraries were assessed on an Agilent 4200 TapeStation D1000 ScreenTape, pooled by volume, and quantified by qPCR. Sequencing ran on an Illumina NextSeq500 with a MidOutput 150-cycle cartridge, using 156 Read1 and 15 Index1 cycles with kit custom primers. The pooled library was loaded at about 0.98 pM, with a roughly 20% PhiX control spiked in. The source study handled its data this way. Vendor-processed data were analyzed in R, with a clonotype defined as all T cells sharing the same CDR3 nucleotide sequence. For clone abundance analyses, frequencies were normalized to the 10,000 most abundant clones per sample. Public T cell clones, averaging fewer than five per sample, were removed before analysis. A difference in abundance of at least 32-fold between compartments was used to define tumor-enriched and baseline blood-enriched clonotypes. A beta-binomial differential abundance model was applied to find clonotypes that expanded or contracted between blood time points. The Baroni-Urbani and Buser coefficient was used to measure tumor-blood repertoire similarity, and groups were compared with two-tailed Wilcoxon tests in R. The clones in this table, taken by TCRdb from immuneACCESS, are in-frame only. Not every clone is retained; where verified, under half of the shortfall comes from an unresolved V gene, and the cause of the rest is unknown. D and trimming come from the DNA, and the V and J calls and clone size come from that table. The sample table holds about 130,000 clones, of which 81% were seen once. The ten largest clonotypes hold approximately 2% of the sample.

The time point tag for this specimen amounts to: blood 2 weeks post-SBRT. In light of the paper, this sample's treatment or condition label describes: 15 Gy SBRT to primary tumor, nephrectomy 4 weeks later. To follow tumor-enriched clonotypes, serial peripheral blood was collected from radiation-treated patients at baseline and at 2 weeks and 4 weeks after SBRT. All patients had renal cell carcinoma with clear cell pathology. The QIAamp DNA Blood Mini Kit (Qiagen) was used to prepare genomic DNA for TCR sequencing. Samples were included in the analyses only if all quality control checks were passed.

Sample: blood, taken from a patient whose treatment included radiotherapy and nephrectomy. The origin of this receptor is a woman between 55 and 75 years old with renal cell carcinoma. The V and J segments used are TRBV19 and TRBJ2-7; TRBD1 agrees with 8 junctional bases. The CDR3 protein sequence reads: CASSGTGSFRKQYF. The bases are TGTGCCAGTAGTGGGACAGGCAGTTTTAGAAAGCAGTACTTC.